This TCR beta chain was observed in a study of shared clonotypes between healthy human individuals. Regarding the study as a whole: Naive subsets, compared against memory subsets, generally had larger estimated richness values.

Cells designated naive CD8 were CD45RO-negative and were positively selected for CCR7, with terminally differentiated effector memory CD45RA+ cells excluded. The assay was carried out at the deep level. This table comes from immunoSEQ multiplex PCR, and its TCRdb copy is limited to in-frame clones, with some not included. The sample yields around 700,000 clones, 90% to 95% seen once. This CDR3 spans 13 amino acids. The germline CDR1 and CDR2 sequences are MDHEN and SYDVKM. Trimming cost V 7 bases and J 7 bases, with 14 bases left between them. A note on this clone: Its antigen is unidentified.

The chain employs TRBV28 and TRBJ2-1; a possible D gene is TRBD1 (5 bases). Sequenced: naive CD8+ T cells sorted from blood. The clonotype was recovered from a man aged 25 to 45 in good health. The CDR3 is CASTSGSLNEQFF. The CDR3 DNA reads TGTGCCAGCACATCAGGGTCTTTGAATGAGCAGTTCTTC.